The clone carrying this TCR beta chain was seen many times. The data stem from a study of T-cell reconstitution after alpha-beta-depleted transplantation in children. Preparation of the TCRbeta library involved a method that used unique molecular identifiers. Each CDR3 protein gets one entry after TCRdb re-called the PCR reads with MiXCR. The profile shows 400,000 to 500,000 distinct CDR3 sequences, approximately 10% of them singletons. Sample: PBMCs from the stem cell graft donor, taken from the stem cell graft. The TCR sequence derives from a human donor who donated a stem cell graft to a child with acute myeloid leukemia.

Written as DNA, the CDR3 is TGTGCCAGCAGCTACGCTAGCGGACTGGCCTACGAGCAGTACTTC. Translated, it gives CASSYASGLAYEQYF. V and J are TRBV5-5 and TRBJ2-7; 7 nucleotides align to TRBD2. The CDR3 runs to 15 residues. The germline V gene has CDR1 SGHKS and CDR2 YYEKEE (reference sequence). V trimming: 3 bases; J trimming: 2 bases; junction bases outside the gene matches: 8.